This T cell receptor (beta chain) was recorded in a study of T cell responses to AZD1222 COVID-19 vaccine (dated by TCRdb to the early 2020s). Study-wide context: AZD1222 recipients whose second dose came at about 4 weeks and those whose second dose came at about 12 weeks were combined into one group, since spike-specific TCR depth and breadth did not differ between the two schedules. TCR sequencing covered 233 trial participants: around 210 given two doses of AZD1222 and around 25 given two doses of MenACWY control vaccine. Trial participants were enrolled by age into subgroups of 18-55, 56-69 and 70-plus years, and around 150, 28 and 57 TCR-sequenced participants, respectively, were included in these subgroups. The study at large found these results: Only five to seven AZD1222 recipients were SARS-CoV-2 seropositive at baseline, limiting conclusions about previously exposed vaccinees. Because no day 14 peak-response samples were available, the repertoires could be characterized only after the peak T cell response. After two AZD1222 doses, both the breadth and the depth of spike-specific TCRs were significantly higher than at day 0 and than in MenACWY recipients. Nearly half of unique spike-specific TCRs reportedly recognized epitopes outside regions mutated in the B.1.351 and B.1.1.7 variants. Most participants were white British and females outnumbered males, and the authors suggested that clonal diversity may have been underestimated. In the small 56-69-year group, the increase in depth fell short of significance, most likely because of low power. The vaccine-associated CD4 TCRs covered the entire spike protein, and the dominant responses fell in regions 160-218 and 743-854.

The sample's time point label, decoded: baseline before first vaccination. The vaccinee samples were drawn from two UK trials, COV001 and COV002, one of which was a single-blind randomized controlled phase 2/3 trial testing AZD1222 (ChAdOx1 nCoV-19) in healthy adults. For TCRbeta chain sequencing, PBMC samples from trial participants were taken at day 0 and at day 28 after the second dose. The CDR3 regions of human TCRbeta chains were subjected to immunosequencing. The paper's processing steps were these. TCRs in the repertoires were matched against a reference library of SARS-CoV-2-specific TCRs that had been generated with the MIRA antigen-specificity platform. Breadth meant the fraction of unique TCRs that were SARS-CoV-2-associated, whereas depth meant the fraction of total T cells that were SARS-CoV-2-associated. Using the MIRA data, each spike-specific TCR was assigned both to the spike region to which the TCR was reactive and to a CD4 or CD8 class. Log10-transformed breadth and depth values were compared by one-way ANOVA with Sidak's multiple comparisons tests. What TCRdb holds here is the immuneACCESS table cut down to in-frame rearrangements. Part of the clones is not present; checked against another copy, under half of the missing clones reflect an unresolved V gene, and the others are unexplained. V and J calls and clone size follow that table, whereas D and trimming were derived from the DNA. The sample includes more than 110,000 clones, with less than 95% observed a single time. The ten largest clones add up to approximately 2.6% of the sample.

Details on this clone: Its target antigen remains unknown. Base qualities are not recorded, but no much larger clone differs from it by a single base.

The CDR3 goes from the cysteine to the phenylalanine over 13 residues. Of all the DNA, just the CDR3 is kept, 39 bases in frame from base 1. Trimming costs V 0 bases and J 9 bases, and their ends lie 9 bases apart. CDR1 and CDR2, looked up from the germline V gene, are MRHNA and SNTAGT. The sample consisted of peripheral blood, taken on day 0 of AZD1222 vaccination. The sequence is built from TRBV6-4 and TRBJ2-1; the D segment cannot be called with confidence. The sequence was obtained from an adult in good health. The nucleotide sequence reads TGTGCCAGCAGTGACTCGGATACGGGTGAGCAGTTCTTC. Its amino acids are CASSDSDTGEQFF.